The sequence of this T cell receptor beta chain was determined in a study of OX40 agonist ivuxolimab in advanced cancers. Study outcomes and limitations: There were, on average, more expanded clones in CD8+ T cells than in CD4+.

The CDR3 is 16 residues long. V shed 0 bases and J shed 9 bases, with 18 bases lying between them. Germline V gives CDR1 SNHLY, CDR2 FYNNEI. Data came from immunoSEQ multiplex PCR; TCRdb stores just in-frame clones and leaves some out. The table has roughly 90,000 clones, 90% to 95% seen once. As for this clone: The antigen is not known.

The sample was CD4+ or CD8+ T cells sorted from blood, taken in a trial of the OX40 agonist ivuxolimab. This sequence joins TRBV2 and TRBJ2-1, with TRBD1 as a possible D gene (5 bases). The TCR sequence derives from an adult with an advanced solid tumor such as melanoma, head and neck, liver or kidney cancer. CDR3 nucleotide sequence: TGTGCCAGCAGTGAAGCTACAGGTACCCGGTTTGGTGAGCAGTTCTTC. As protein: CASSEATGTRFGEQFF. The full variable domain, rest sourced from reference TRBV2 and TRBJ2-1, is EPEVTQTPSHQVTQMGQEVILRCVPISNHLYFYWYRQILGQKVEFLVSFYNNEISEKSEIFDDQFSVERPDGSNFTLKIRSTKLEDSAMYFCASSEATGTRFGEQFFGPGTRLTVL.